The 17 T cell receptor beta chains listed next were all sequenced from one sample in a study of patients and donors after allogeneic stem cell transplantation. TCRdb redid the calling of the RT-PCR reads with MiXCR, one entry per CDR3 protein. Counted here are over 400,000 distinct CDR3 sequences, 15% to 20% occurring once; the ten biggest clones make up around 6.8%. Source material: blood, either unsorted or a sorted T cell fraction (not recorded which). All receptors derive from a human donor who was either an allogeneic HSCT recipient or a stem cell or donor lymphocyte infusion donor (not recorded which). It is not recorded whose cells these are; they may come from a transplant donor.

This clonotype was recorded many times. The chain carries TRBV7-9 and TRBJ1-1, with D hard to call. The V gene lost 1 base and the J gene lost 4 bases, with 1 base spanning the gap. This CDR3 is built from 11 residues. The germline V gene has CDR1 SEHNR and CDR2 FQNEAQ (reference sequence). This chain's CDR3 is CASSLVTEAFF. DNA of the CDR3: TGTGCCAGCAGCTTAGTCACTGAAGCTTTCTTT.

The table lists this clonotype with many counts. The rearrangement uses TRBV27 and TRBJ2-7; 9 nucleotides agree with TRBD1. This CDR3 has 15 residues. CDR1 MNHEY and CDR2 SMNVEV come from the germline V gene (reference sequence). The trim removed 4 bases at V and 4 bases at J, leaving 8 bases unmatched. CDR3 residues: CASSSLGTGRYEQYF. The CDR3 coding sequence is TGTGCCAGCAGTTCCCTCGGGACAGGGAGATACGAGCAGTACTTC.

This chain links TRBV27 with TRBJ1-1, with D uncertain. Trimming took off 2 bases at V and 1 base at J, with 8 bases between the two ends. CDR1 and CDR2 (germline): MNHEY, SMNVEV (reference sequence). The CDR3 runs 14 residues. The CDR3 loop is CASSLNVWNTEAFF. In DNA form, the CDR3 reads TGTGCCAGCAGTTTAAATGTTTGGAACACTGAAGCTTTCTTT.

This clonotype has only a few counts. The chain carries TRBV11-2 and TRBJ2-5; D unresolved. The CDR3 runs 12 residues. Germline CDR1 SGHAT, CDR2 FQNNGV. V was clipped by 5 bases and J by 0 bases, with 4 bases between them. In DNA form, the CDR3 reads TGTGCCAGCAGCGCGTACCAAGAGACCCAGTACTTC. Translating gives CASSAYQETQYF. The entire variable domain, with the rest obtained from reference TRBV11-2 and TRBJ2-5, is as follows: EAGVAQSPRYKIIEKRQSVAFWCNPISGHATLYWYQQILGQGPKLLIQFQNNGVVDDSQLPKDRFSAERLKGVDSTLKIQPAKLEDSAVYLCASSAYQETQYFGPGTRLLVL.

There are many counts of this clonotype. The chain is built from TRBV18 and TRBJ2-1; D possibly corresponds to TRBD2 (7 bases). The CDR3 runs 15 residues. V was shortened by 2 bases and J by 4 bases, with 12 bases between the two germline ends. Germline CDR1 and CDR2: KGHSH and LQKENI. For the CDR3, the DNA is TGTGCCAGCTCACCAGGCGGGGGCCAGTACAATGAGCAGTTCTTC. Protein sequence: CASSPGGGQYNEQFF.

V usage is TRBV7-3 and J usage is TRBJ2-6, with 9 bases matching TRBD1. The length of the CDR3 is 20 residues. Trimming cost V 1 base and J 0 bases; bases outside gene matches: 10. Per germline, CDR1 SGHTA and CDR2 FQGTGA. The CDR3 DNA reads TGTGCCAGCAGCTTAAAGGGGACAGGGAGGGTGAGCTCTGGGGCCAACGTCCTGACTTTC. Translated: CASSLKGTGRVSSGANVLTF.

This clonotype has just a few counts. The V call is TRBV20-1, the J call TRBJ1-1; tentative D call: TRBD1 (6 bases). The CDR3 extends over 12 amino acids. Germline loops: CDR1 DFQATT, CDR2 SNEGSKA (reference sequence). The V and J ends lost 6 bases and 7 bases respectively, with 15 bases between them. The CDR3 DNA reads as TGCAGTGCAGCGACAGGCGGGGGTGAAGCTTTCTTT. It specifies CSAATGGGEAFF.

This clonotype was seen only a few times. The rearrangement links TRBV28 to TRBJ1-6, with a possible D match to TRBD1 (5 bases). V was trimmed by 5 bases and J by 3 bases, leaving 8 bases between them. Looked up from germline, CDR1 is MDHEN and CDR2 is SYDVKM. The CDR3 extends over 14 amino acids. CDR3 region: CASSGHIYNSPLHF. The CDR3 DNA is TGTGCCAGCAGTGGACATATCTATAATTCACCCCTCCACTTT.

This chain links TRBV7-9 with TRBJ2-3, with D possibly matching TRBD1 (5 bases). Trimming cost V 0 bases and J 2 bases, with 6 bases left between them. The CDR3 loop spans 14 amino acids. Germline CDR1 SEHNR, CDR2 FQNEAQ (reference sequence). CDR3 nucleotide sequence: TGTGCCAGCAGCTTAGCGGGGCCCACAGATACGCAGTATTTT. Amino acid sequence: CASSLAGPTDTQYF.

This clonotype was seen only a few times. V usage is TRBV21-1 and J usage is TRBJ1-1; the D segment call TRBD1 is taken from the table without a DNA check. TRBV21-1 is reported as a pseudogene. The CDR3 contains 13 residues. As DNA, the CDR3 is TGTGCCAGCAGCGAGACAGGGAGGTCTGAAGCTTTCTTT. Protein product: CASSETGRSEAFF.

This clonotype was seen a handful of times. V and J are TRBV4-2 and TRBJ2-2; 7 positions match TRBD1. Germline-derived CDR1 and CDR2 are LGHNA and YNFKEQ. J was trimmed by 4 bases and V by 1 base; bases with no gene match: 3. This CDR3 is 15 amino acids long. DNA of the CDR3: TGTGCCAGCAGCCAAGCGGGACAGCGCACCGGGGAGCTGTTTTTT. It translates to CASSQAGQRTGELFF.

V gene TRBV4-2 combines with J gene TRBJ2-1, with D tentatively TRBD2 (5 bases). Germline loops: CDR1 LGHNA, CDR2 YNFKEQ. Trimming removed 0 bases from V and 8 bases from J, with 8 bases in between. The CDR3 has 13 residues. CDR3 sequence reads: CASSQDYGDEQFF. The CDR3 DNA sequence: TGTGCCAGCAGCCAAGATTACGGGGATGAGCAGTTCTTC.

The chain has TRBV18 and TRBJ2-4, with D unclear. The CDR3 length is 17 residues. Trimming took off 2 bases at V and 0 bases at J, with 14 bases between the two ends. Germline values: CDR1 KGHSH, CDR2 LQKENI. CDR3 DNA sequence: TGTGCCAGCTCACCAATCGTAGGGCTTATAGCCAAAAACATTCAGTACTTC. The encoded protein is CASSPIVGLIAKNIQYF. The whole variable domain, remainder taken from reference TRBV18 and TRBJ2-4, is NAGVMQNPRHLVRRRGQEARLRCSPMKGHSHVYWYRQLPEEGLKFMVYLQKENIIDESGMPKERFSAEFPKEGPSILRIQQVVRGDSAAYFCASSPIVGLIAKNIQYFGAGTRLSVL.

This clonotype was seen only a few times. The V gene is TRBV12-3 or TRBV12-4, the J gene TRBJ1-4; D not certain. The CDR3 is made up of 10 amino acids. V lost 8 bases and J 5 bases, leaving 3 bases between the germline ends. CDR3 sequence reads: CASGNEKLFF. The CDR3 DNA reads as TGTGCCAGCGGAAATGAAAAACTGTTTTTT.

This chain connects TRBV5-6 to TRBJ1-6; a possible D gene is TRBD1 (6 bases). Germline V gene data show CDR1 as SGHDT and CDR2 as YYEEEE. The CDR3 is 16 residues long. Between the trimmed V and J ends, which lost 2 bases and 9 bases, there was a span of 18 bases. This CDR3 is CASSFEKGTQASPLHF. Here the CDR3 DNA reads TGTGCCAGCAGCTTTGAAAAAGGGACACAGGCTTCACCCCTCCACTTT.

This clonotype was recorded many times. The V call is TRBV4-2, the J call TRBJ2-5; D uncertain. Between the trimmed V and J ends, which lost 1 base and 2 bases, there was a span of 8 bases. The V gene's germline CDR1 is LGHNA and CDR2 YNFKEQ. This CDR3 is 14 amino acids long. Here the CDR3 DNA reads TGTGCCAGCAGCCAAGGTCGGGTTCAAGAGACCCAGTACTTC. It codes for CASSQGRVQETQYF.

The rearrangement joins TRBV29-1 to TRBJ1-3; D perhaps matches TRBD1 (5 bases). The length of the CDR3 is 15 residues. V lost 4 bases to trimming and J lost 0 bases, with 13 bases between them. Germline loops: CDR1 SQVTM, CDR2 ANQGSEA. This CDR3 reads CSVAWDGDSGNTIYF. The CDR3 DNA sequence: TGCAGCGTTGCTTGGGACGGAGACTCTGGAAACACCATATATTTT.